A few counts support the clone carrying this T cell receptor beta chain. Its antigen is undetermined. A single record per CDR3 protein comes from TCRdb applying MiXCR to the 5' RACE reads. This sample has approximately 450,000 distinct CDR3 sequences; roughly 18% occur once, and the top ten carry 12%. The data are from a study of T-cell memory formation after mild COVID-19. At the level of the study: TCR clusters largely stayed donor specific.

The CDR3 loop spans 15 amino acids. V was trimmed by 2 bases and J by 4 bases, leaving 12 bases between them. The germline CDR1 and CDR2 sequences are MNHNS and SASEGT. Points from the study as a whole: Whether second-wave clones peaking at day 37 were SARS-CoV-2 specific went unconfirmed. Among contracting clones, CD4+ were mainly CM/EM and CD8+ enriched in EMRA.

The chain carries TRBV6-1 and TRBJ2-1, with D maybe TRBD2 (6 bases). Sequencing was carried out using PBMCs or a T cell subset sorted from them (not recorded which). The receptor was derived from an adult woman who had mild COVID-19 (a few samples of this study predate the infection). Cell type and time point are not known. CDR3 DNA: TGTGCCAGCAGTGAAATGGTGGCGGGATACAATGAGCAGTTCTTC. Encoded protein: CASSEMVAGYNEQFF.